Listed here are 14 T cell receptor beta chains from one sample, sequenced in a study of spatial heterogeneity in lung cancer. Using its own MiXCR run on the 5' RACE reads, TCRdb lists one record per CDR3 protein. Of around 100,000 distinct CDR3 sequences in the sample, approximately 4.4% were seen once. For these receptors, no antigen is known. Time point in this sample: sample taken at primary tumor resection. Study observations and caveats: Within tumors, counts of expanded alpha and beta TCRs tracked tumor mutation counts.

Sequenced here: lung tumor tissue, sampled at surgery. Receptor source: a male donor with early-stage non-small cell lung cancer.

This clonotype was seen ten or more times. The chain recombines TRBV2 with TRBJ2-3; 8 bases line up with TRBD2. Unmatched junction bases numbered 7, after V lost 4 bases and J lost 4 bases. The V gene's germline CDR1 is SNHLY and CDR2 FYNNEI. The CDR3 sequence is 15 residues long. The CDR3 DNA is TGTGCCAGCAGTGTAGGCGGCGGGAGGTCAGATACGCAGTATTTT. Protein product: CASSVGGGRSDTQYF. The full variable domain, in which reference TRBV2 and TRBJ2-3 provide the parts outside the CDR3, is EPEVTQTPSHQVTQMGQEVILRCVPISNHLYFYWYRQILGQKVEFLVSFYNNEISEKSEIFDDQFSVERPDGSNFTLKIRSTKLEDSAMYFCASSVGGGRSDTQYFGPGTRLTVL.

The rearrangement joins TRBV7-8 to TRBJ2-6; D is tentatively TRBD1 or TRBD2 (5 bases each). V was shortened by 5 bases and J by 1 base, with 18 bases between the two germline ends. Germline V CDR1 and CDR2: SGHVS, FQNEAQ. This CDR3 spans 18 amino acids. Written as DNA, the CDR3 is TGTGCCAGCAGCCCGCTGGGGGTCTCAAATTCTGGGGCCAACGTCCTGACTTTC. Its protein is CASSPLGVSNSGANVLTF.

This clonotype has at least ten counts. The DNA of the CDR3 is TGTGCCAGCAGCTTAACTGTACGGTATCTTTACAATGAGCAGTTCTTC. Its translation: CASSLTVRYLYNEQFF. The chain couples TRBV11-2 to TRBJ2-1; no definite D call. The CDR3 is 16 residues long. Germline-derived CDR1 and CDR2 are SGHAT and FQNNGV. The V and J ends lost 2 bases and 4 bases respectively, with 15 bases between them.

The chain uses TRBV4-1 and TRBJ1-5; D is unclear. Germline CDR1 MGHRA, CDR2 YSYEKL. V gave up 1 base and J gave up 2 bases, with 9 bases separating them. The CDR3 has 15 residues. CDR3 nucleotide sequence: TGCGCCAGCAGCCAAGTATTCAAAGGCAATCAGCCCCAGCATTTT. Residues: CASSQVFKGNQPQHF.

Ten or more counts support this clonotype. The chain has TRBV7-9 and TRBJ2-4, with D possibly TRBD1 on 5 matching bases. CDR3 length: 14 residues. The germline V gene has CDR1 SEHNR and CDR2 FQNEAQ (reference sequence). V lost 1 base, J lost 8 bases, and 12 bases lay in between. This chain's CDR3 is CASSLGAGWDIQYF. CDR3 sequence (DNA): TGTGCCAGCAGCTTAGGGGCAGGGTGGGACATTCAGTACTTC.

This clonotype has just a few counts. V and J are TRBV20-1 and TRBJ1-1; TRBD1 might be the D (5 bases). This CDR3 region has 15 residues. V lost 0 bases to trimming and J lost 2 bases, with 13 bases between them. Germline V gives CDR1 DFQATT, CDR2 SNEGSKA (reference sequence). CDR3 residues: CSARDDEGSNTEAFF. The CDR3 DNA is TGCAGTGCTAGAGATGATGAGGGGAGTAACACTGAAGCTTTCTTT.

This clonotype was counted at least ten times. This chain links TRBV20-1 with TRBJ2-1; TRBD2 agrees at 11 bases. With 4 bases clipped from V and 7 bases from J, the junction kept 9 bases outside the gene matches. This CDR3 region has 15 residues. Germline values: CDR1 DFQATT, CDR2 SNEGSKA (reference sequence). The CDR3 coding sequence is TGCAGTGCTACCCCTAGCGGGAGGAATAAGAATGAGCAGTTCTTC. Its protein product is CSATPSGRNKNEQFF.

Ten or more counts support this clonotype. This chain uses TRBV29-1 with TRBJ2-3; D ambiguous. The CDR3 has 12 amino acids. CDR1 and CDR2 from the germline V gene are SQVTM and ANQGSEA. Trimming took 2 bases from V and 9 from J, leaving 12 bases between them. CDR3 sequence (DNA): TGCAGCGTTGAACAAGCCACGGTAACGCAGTATTTT. Encoded protein: CSVEQATVTQYF.

There are many counts of this clonotype. CDR3 sequence (DNA): TGTGCCAGCAGCCTTCTACAGGGCCACACTGAAGCTTTCTTT. This codes for CASSLLQGHTEAFF. This chain uses TRBV12-3 or TRBV12-4 with TRBJ1-1; D is possibly TRBD1 (6 bases). Trimming took off 6 bases at V and 3 bases at J, with 14 bases between the two ends. The CDR3 consists of 14 residues.

In this sample, this clonotype turned up many times. The rearrangement joins TRBV18 to TRBJ2-7; TRBD2 is a possible D gene (6 bases). CDR1 is KGHSH, CDR2 LQKENI, per germline. This CDR3 contains 13 residues. V was clipped by 4 bases and J by 6 bases, with 13 bases between them. DNA of the CDR3: TGTGCCAGCTCACAAGGTGGAGGGAGCGAGCAGTACTTC. It codes for CASSQGGGSEQYF. The complete variable domain, with remaining parts taken from reference TRBV18 and TRBJ2-7, reads NAGVMQNPRHLVRRRGQEARLRCSPMKGHSHVYWYRQLPEEGLKFMVYLQKENIIDESGMPKERFSAEFPKEGPSILRIQQVVRGDSAAYFCASSQGGGSEQYFGPGTRLTVT.

V and J are TRBV28 and TRBJ2-3, with D possibly matching TRBD2 (7 bases). Germline lookup yields CDR1 MDHEN and CDR2 SYDVKM. The CDR3 has 14 amino acids. The V end lost 11 bases, the J end lost 3 bases, and 18 bases lay between the germline ends. CDR3 nucleotides: TGTGCCGTAGGGGGGGGCAGCGGAACAGATACGCAGTATTTT. This sequence encodes CAVGGGSGTDTQYF.

This clonotype was recorded at least ten times. V gene TRBV6-6 combines with J gene TRBJ1-1, with 9 bases that match TRBD1. V was clipped by 6 bases and J by 5 bases; unmatched bases: 10. The CDR3 loop spans 15 amino acids. Germline V gene sequence: CDR1 MNHNY, CDR2 SVGAGI (reference sequence). As DNA, the CDR3 is TGTGCCAGCAGCCAGTGGGGACAGGGAAGGACTGAAGCTTTCTTT. Residues: CASSQWGQGRTEAFF.

This chain connects TRBV20-1 to TRBJ1-1; D is unclear. The CDR3 runs 13 residues. Germline V gene sequence: CDR1 DFQATT, CDR2 SNEGSKA (reference sequence). V lost 5 bases and J lost 1, with 11 bases in between. The CDR3 loop is CSASRKRNTEAFF. The CDR3, as DNA: TGCAGTGCTTCACGGAAACGGAACACTGAAGCTTTCTTT.

This clonotype was seen repeatedly, ten times or more. The rearrangement joins TRBV6-5 to TRBJ1-6, with 9 nucleotides matching TRBD1. The CDR3 has 16 amino acids. Trimming took 6 bases from V and 9 from J; bases not matched to a gene: 12. CDR1 and CDR2 from the germline V gene are MNHEY and SVGAGI. In nucleotides, the CDR3 is TGTGCCAGCAGACAACGTATTGGACAGGGGAGTTCACCCCTCCACTTT. It encodes CASRQRIGQGSSPLHF.